The source of this TCR beta chain is a study of blood T cells in healthy people across ages. The CDR3 covers 13 residues. Germline V gene sequence: CDR1 SQVTM, CDR2 ANQGSEA. The V gene lost 7 bases and the J gene lost 11 bases, with 23 bases spanning the gap. The use of a sample-barcoded 5' primer and a J-beta primer mix characterized a second PCR of about 6 to 12 cycles. TCRdb itself ran the 5' RACE reads through MiXCR, one entry per CDR3 protein. This table has 720,000 or so distinct CDR3 sequences, around 41% appearing once. The TCR comes from an elderly man in good health. The genes are TRBV29-1 and TRBJ2-5; no reliable D call. The sample consisted of blood. The CDR3 loop is CSAPRVAYSEQYF. CDR3 sequence (DNA): TGCAGCGCCCCTCGGGTTGCCTACAGTGAGCAGTACTTC. The full variable domain, in which reference TRBV29-1 and TRBJ2-5 provide the parts outside the CDR3, is SAVISQKPSRDICQRGTSLTIQCQVDSQVTMMFWYRQQPGQSLTLIATANQGSEATYESGFVIDKFPISRPNLTFSTLTVSNMSPEDSSIYLCSAPRVAYSEQYFGPGTRLLVL.